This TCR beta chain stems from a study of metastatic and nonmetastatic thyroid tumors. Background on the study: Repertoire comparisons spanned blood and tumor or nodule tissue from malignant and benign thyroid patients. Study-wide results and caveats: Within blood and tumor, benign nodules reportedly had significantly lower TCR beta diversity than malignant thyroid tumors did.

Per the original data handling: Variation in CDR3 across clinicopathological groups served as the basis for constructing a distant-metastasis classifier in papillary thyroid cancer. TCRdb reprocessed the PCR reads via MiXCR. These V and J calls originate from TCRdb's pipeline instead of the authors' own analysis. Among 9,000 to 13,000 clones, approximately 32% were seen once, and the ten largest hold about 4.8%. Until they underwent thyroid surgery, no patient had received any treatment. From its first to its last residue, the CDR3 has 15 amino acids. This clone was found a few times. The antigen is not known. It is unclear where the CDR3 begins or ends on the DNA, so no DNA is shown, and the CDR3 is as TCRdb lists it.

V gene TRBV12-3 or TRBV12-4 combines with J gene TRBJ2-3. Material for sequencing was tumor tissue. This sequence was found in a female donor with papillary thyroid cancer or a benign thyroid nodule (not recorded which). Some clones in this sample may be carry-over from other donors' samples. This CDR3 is CSSILGLSSTDTQYF.